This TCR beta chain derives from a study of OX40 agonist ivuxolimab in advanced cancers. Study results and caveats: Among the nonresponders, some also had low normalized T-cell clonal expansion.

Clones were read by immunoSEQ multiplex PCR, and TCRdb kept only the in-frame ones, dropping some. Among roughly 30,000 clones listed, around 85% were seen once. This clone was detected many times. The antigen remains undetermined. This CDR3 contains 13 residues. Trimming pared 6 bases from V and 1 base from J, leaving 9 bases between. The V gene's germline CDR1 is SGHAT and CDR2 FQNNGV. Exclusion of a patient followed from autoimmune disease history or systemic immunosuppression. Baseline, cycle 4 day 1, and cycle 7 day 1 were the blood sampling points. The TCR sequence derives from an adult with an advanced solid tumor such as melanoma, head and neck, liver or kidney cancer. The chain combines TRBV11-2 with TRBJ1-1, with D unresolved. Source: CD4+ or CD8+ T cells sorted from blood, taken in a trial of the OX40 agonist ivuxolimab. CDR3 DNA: TGTGCCAGCAGTTACACTACGAACACTGAAGCTTTCTTT. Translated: CASSYTTNTEAFF.